This T cell receptor beta chain was captured by sequencing in a study of cytomegalovirus exposure and HLA in healthy donors (dated by TCRdb to 2016 to 2017). About the full investigation: The roughly 670 repertoires of the first cohort and the 120 validation repertoires were produced on the same platform, according to a later analysis. The aim of the study was to test whether cataloging public T cell receptors could identify signatures of past pathogen exposure. Along with the roughly 670-subject first cohort, a separate validation cohort of over 90 different subjects was used. To predict cytomegalovirus infection status, the study brought together high-throughput TCR immunosequencing, statistical association of individual TCRs with disease status, and machine learning. The study at large found these results: The authors suggested that the approach could potentially be generalized to other disease states and immunological phenotypes. Three of the identified cytomegalovirus-associated TCR beta chains were confirmed in vitro to be specific for cytomegalovirus antigens. In both the original and validation cohorts, the classifier was reported to diagnose cytomegalovirus status with high specificity and sensitivity. A later analysis lacked HLA typing for the validation cohort, so it scored co-occurrence in that cohort across all 110 or so repertoires. While some public TCRs were present in many individuals, most TCR sequences turned up only very rarely across donors. The study listed over 150 TCR beta chains as associated with cytomegalovirus. In a later analysis, TCRs clustered in the first cohort were found to also tend to co-occur in the roughly 130 validation repertoires, with around 94% of cluster scores above 0.

The donors were included in the validation cohort of over a hundred subjects, a group kept apart from the approximately 650-subject first cohort. Remarks on this clone: No cognate antigen has been identified for it. The record has no base qualities; no much larger clone is one base away.

Receptors were amplified or captured by the immunoSEQ multiplex PCR assay. On the study's bioinformatics: A statistical classification framework was built to diagnose cytomegalovirus status from the catalog of TCR beta chain sequences. TCRdb limited this immuneACCESS table to in-frame rearrangements with V and J called. A share of clones is missing; checked studies link under half to unresolved V genes, and the rest is unexplained. V, J and clone size are those of that table, while D and trimming were read from the DNA. For this sample there are 150,000 to 200,000 clones; about 90% appear just once. Roughly 4.2% of the sample is in the top ten clones. The sequencing input was PBMCs. The receptor was isolated from a man between 18 and 29 years old in good health and CMV-seropositive.

The encoded CDR3 is CATSRDWGQGYEQYF. The nucleotide sequence is TGTGCCACCAGCAGAGATTGGGGACAGGGTTACGAGCAGTACTTC. The rearrangement joined TRBV15 to TRBJ2-7, with TRBD1 matching 9 junction bases. The germline V and J ends show losses of 0 bases and 4 bases respectively, and no gene match explains 4 bases of the junction. The CDR3 sequence holds 15 residues, the cysteine and phenylalanine included. The DNA shown is the 45-base CDR3, in frame from base 1. Taken from the germline V gene (reference sequence), the CDR1 and CDR2 loops are LNHNV and YYDKDF.